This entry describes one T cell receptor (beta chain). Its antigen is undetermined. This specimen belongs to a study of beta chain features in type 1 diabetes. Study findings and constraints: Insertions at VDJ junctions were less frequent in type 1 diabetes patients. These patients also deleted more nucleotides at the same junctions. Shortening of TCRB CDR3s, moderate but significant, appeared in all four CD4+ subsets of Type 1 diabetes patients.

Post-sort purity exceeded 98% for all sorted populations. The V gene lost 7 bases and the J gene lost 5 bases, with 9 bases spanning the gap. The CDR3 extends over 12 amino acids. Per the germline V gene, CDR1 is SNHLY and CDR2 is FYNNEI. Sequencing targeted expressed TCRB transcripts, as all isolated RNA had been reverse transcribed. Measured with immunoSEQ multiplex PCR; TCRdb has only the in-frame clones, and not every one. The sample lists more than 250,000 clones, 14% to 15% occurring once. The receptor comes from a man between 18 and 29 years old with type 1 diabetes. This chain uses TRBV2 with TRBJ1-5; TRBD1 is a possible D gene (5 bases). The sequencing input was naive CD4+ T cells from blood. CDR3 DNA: TGTGCCAGCACAGGGTGGGATCAGCCCCAGCATTTT. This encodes CASTGWDQPQHF.